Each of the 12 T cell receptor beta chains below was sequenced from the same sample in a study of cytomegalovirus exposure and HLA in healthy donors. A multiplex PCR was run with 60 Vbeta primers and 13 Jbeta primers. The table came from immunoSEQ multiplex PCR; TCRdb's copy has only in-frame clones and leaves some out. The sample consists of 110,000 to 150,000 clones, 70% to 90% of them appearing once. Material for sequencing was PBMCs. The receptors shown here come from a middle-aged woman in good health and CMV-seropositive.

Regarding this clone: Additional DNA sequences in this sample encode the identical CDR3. CDR3 coding DNA: TGTGCCAGCAGCCTCGGACTAGCGGCAGATACGCAGTATTTT. Translation: CASSLGLAADTQYF. The genes are TRBV27 and TRBJ2-3, with TRBD2 matching over 10 bases. There are 14 residues in the CDR3. Trimming removed 6 bases from V and 4 bases from J; junction bases left unmatched: 4. Germline-derived CDR1 and CDR2 are MNHEY and SMNVEV (reference sequence).

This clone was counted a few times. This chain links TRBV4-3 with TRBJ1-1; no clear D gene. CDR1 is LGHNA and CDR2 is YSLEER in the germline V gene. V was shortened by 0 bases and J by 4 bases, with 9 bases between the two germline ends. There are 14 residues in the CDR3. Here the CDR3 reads CASSQDQVSTEAFF. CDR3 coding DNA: TGCGCCAGCAGCCAAGATCAGGTGAGCACTGAAGCTTTCTTT.

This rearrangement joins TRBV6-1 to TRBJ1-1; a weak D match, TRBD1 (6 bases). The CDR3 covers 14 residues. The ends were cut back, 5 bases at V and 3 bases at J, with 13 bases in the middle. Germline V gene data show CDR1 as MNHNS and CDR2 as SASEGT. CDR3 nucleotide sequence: TGTGCCAGCAGTTCACAGGGATCGCACACTGAAGCTTTCTTT. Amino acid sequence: CASSSQGSHTEAFF.

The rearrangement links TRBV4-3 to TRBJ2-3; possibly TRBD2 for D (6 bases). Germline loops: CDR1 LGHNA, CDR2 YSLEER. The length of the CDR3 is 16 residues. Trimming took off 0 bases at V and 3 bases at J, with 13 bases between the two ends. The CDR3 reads CASSQDVVGRTDTQYF. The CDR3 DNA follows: TGCGCCAGCAGCCAAGATGTCGTGGGGAGGACAGATACGCAGTATTTT.

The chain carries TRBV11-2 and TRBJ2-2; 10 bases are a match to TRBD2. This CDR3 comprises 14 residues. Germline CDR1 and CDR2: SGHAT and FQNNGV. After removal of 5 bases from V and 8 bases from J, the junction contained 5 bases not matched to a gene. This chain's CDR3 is CASSLRTSGGELFF. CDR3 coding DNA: TGTGCCAGCAGCCTAAGGACTAGCGGAGGGGAGCTGTTTTTT.

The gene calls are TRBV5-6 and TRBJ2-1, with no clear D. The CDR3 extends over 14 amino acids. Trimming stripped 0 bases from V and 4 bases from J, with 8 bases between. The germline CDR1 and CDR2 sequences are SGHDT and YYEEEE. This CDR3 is CASSLEISYNEQFF. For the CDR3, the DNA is TGTGCCAGCAGCTTGGAAATCAGTTACAATGAGCAGTTCTTC.

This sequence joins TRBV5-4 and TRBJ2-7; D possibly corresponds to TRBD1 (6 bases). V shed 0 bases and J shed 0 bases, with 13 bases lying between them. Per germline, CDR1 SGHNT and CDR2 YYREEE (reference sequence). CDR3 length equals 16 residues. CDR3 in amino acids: CASSLGAGRGSYEQYF. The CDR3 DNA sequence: TGTGCCAGCAGCTTGGGGGCAGGCAGGGGCTCCTACGAGCAGTACTTC.

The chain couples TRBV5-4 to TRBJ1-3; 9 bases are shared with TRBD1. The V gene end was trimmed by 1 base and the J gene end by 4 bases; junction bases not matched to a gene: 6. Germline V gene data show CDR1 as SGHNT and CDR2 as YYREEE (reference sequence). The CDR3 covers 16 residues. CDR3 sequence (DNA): TGTGCCAGCAGCTTGAGTGGGACAGGGAAAGGAAACACCATATATTTT. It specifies CASSLSGTGKGNTIYF.

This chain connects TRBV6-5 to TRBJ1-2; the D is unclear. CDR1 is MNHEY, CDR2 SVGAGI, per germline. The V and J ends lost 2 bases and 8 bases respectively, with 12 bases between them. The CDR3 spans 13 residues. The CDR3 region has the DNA TGTGCCAGCAGTTACCGGGAAAATCGGGGCTACACCTTC. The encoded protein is CASSYRENRGYTF.

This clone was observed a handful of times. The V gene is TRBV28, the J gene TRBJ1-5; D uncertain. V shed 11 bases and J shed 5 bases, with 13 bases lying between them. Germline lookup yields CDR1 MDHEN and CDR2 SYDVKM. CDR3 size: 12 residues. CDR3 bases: TGTGCCGGACGGGGTAGAGATCAGCCCCAGCATTTT. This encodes CAGRGRDQPQHF.

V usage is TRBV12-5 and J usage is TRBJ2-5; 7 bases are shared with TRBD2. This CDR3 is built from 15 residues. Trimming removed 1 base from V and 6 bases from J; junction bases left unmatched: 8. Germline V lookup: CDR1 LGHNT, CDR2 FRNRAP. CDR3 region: CASGLGLAGNQTQYF. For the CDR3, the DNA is TGTGCTAGTGGTTTGGGACTAGCTGGCAACCAGACCCAGTACTTC.

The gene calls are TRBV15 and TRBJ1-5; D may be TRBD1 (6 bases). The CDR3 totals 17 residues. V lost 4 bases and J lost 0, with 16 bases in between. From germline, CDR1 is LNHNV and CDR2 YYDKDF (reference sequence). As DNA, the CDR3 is TGTGCCACCAGCATCCCCAGGGGATTATATAGCAATCAGCCCCAGCATTTT. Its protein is CATSIPRGLYSNQPQHF. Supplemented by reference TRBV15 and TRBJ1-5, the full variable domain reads DAMVIQNPRYQVTQFGKPVTLSCSQTLNHNVMYWYQQKSSQAPKLLFHYYDKDFNNEADTPDNFQSRRPNTSFCFLDIRSPGLGDTAMYLCATSIPRGLYSNQPQHFGDGTRLSIL.